This T cell receptor (beta chain) emerged from a study of shared clonotypes between healthy human individuals. Overall study context: Donors were a couple of women and a few men aged 18 to 49.

The CDR3 has 19 amino acids. The V and J ends lost 4 bases and 1 base, in that order; junction bases with no gene match: 18. Looked up from germline, CDR1 is SGHTA and CDR2 is FQGTGA. The repertoire was sequenced with immunoSEQ multiplex PCR; TCRdb's copy has only in-frame clones and lacks some. This repertoire shows around 1.4 million clones, about 98.5% found once; its top ten account for 0.36%. For this clone: Its antigen is unidentified.

Study-wide findings and caveats: A generally larger estimated richness was seen in naive subsets than in memory subsets.

The sequence derives from a man aged 25 to 40 in good health. V gene TRBV7-3 combines with J gene TRBJ1-1, with TRBD1 matching 7 bases. What was sequenced was naive CD4+ T cells sorted from blood. Subset indicated: CD45RA+ positively selected. The CDR3 DNA reads as TGTGCCAGCAGCTCCTTAAGGCTACTGGGACAGATGGGGAACACTGAAGCTTTCTTT. This translates into CASSSLRLLGQMGNTEAFF.